The 20 T cell receptor beta chains presented below share a single source sample, sequenced in a study of graft-versus-host responses after intestinal transplantation. The assay was immunoSEQ multiplex PCR, and TCRdb's table has in-frame clones only and misses some. The sample gives 130,000 or so clones, about 90% of which show up once; roughly 0.2% is in the top ten. Antigen specificity for these receptors is unknown. The material was unstimulated CD4+ T cells sorted from spleen or lymph node cells, obtained before intestinal transplant. These receptors were taken from a human donor who received an intestinal transplant.

The chain employs TRBV5-1 and TRBJ2-7; D is perhaps TRBD1 (7 bases). CDR1 and CDR2 from the germline V gene are SGHRS and YFSETQ. Trimming cost V 4 bases and J 7 bases, with 18 bases left between them. The CDR3 totals 14 residues. CDR3 nucleotides: TGCGCCAGCAGCCGGGACAGCTCGACTAGGGAGCAGTACTTC. It yields the protein CASSRDSSTREQYF.

The CDR3 DNA reads as TGCGCCAGCAGCTTGGCCGGAGGGACAGGGGTCTACGAGCAGTACTTC. Translated: CASSLAGGTGVYEQYF. J is TRBJ2-7 and V is TRBV5-1, with 10 bases aligning to TRBD1. J lost 3 bases, V lost 0 bases, and 6 bases had no gene match. This CDR3 contains 16 residues. The germline V gene encodes CDR1 SGHRS and CDR2 YFSETQ.

The chain has TRBV2 and TRBJ2-5, with a possible D match to TRBD2 (5 bases). Near its end, the DNA agrees better with TRBJ2-7, so the J call may be wrong. Germline V lookup: CDR1 SNHLY, CDR2 FYNNEI. The CDR3 totals 18 residues. The CDR3 reads CASSTFRVAGAVPYEQYF. CDR3 sequence (DNA): TGTGCCAGCAGTACCTTCCGGGTGGCCGGAGCGGTCCCCTACGAGCAGTACTTC.

The genes are TRBV6-5 and TRBJ1-1, with D unclear. The CDR3 sequence is 11 residues long. Germline-derived CDR1 and CDR2 are MNHEY and SVGAGI. V shed 2 bases and J shed 10 bases, with 8 bases lying between them. The CDR3 DNA reads as TGTGCCAGCAGTTACACGCTCGGAGCTTTCTTT. It yields the protein CASSYTLGAFF.

This sequence joins TRBV7-3 and TRBJ2-2; perhaps TRBD1 as D (5 bases). Per germline, CDR1 SGHTA and CDR2 FQGTGA. CDR3 length: 14 amino acids. Trimming left V 6 bases short and J 2 bases short, with 10 bases between. DNA for the CDR3: TGTGCCAGCAGTGTTGGGGCCAACACCGGGGAGCTGTTTTTT. It specifies CASSVGANTGELFF.

The rearrangement joins TRBV4-3 to TRBJ2-5; the match to TRBD1 covers 9 bases. The CDR3 totals 17 residues. Germline loops: CDR1 LGHNA, CDR2 YSLEER. Trimming took 0 bases from V and 4 from J; bases not matched to a gene: 9. CDR3 region: CASSQEPPGTGTETQYF. In nucleotides, the CDR3 is TGCGCCAGCAGCCAAGAACCGCCTGGGACAGGGACAGAGACCCAGTACTTC.

This chain links TRBV6-5 with TRBJ2-7, with TRBD1 identical over 8 bases. The CDR3 consists of 14 residues. Germline CDR1 and CDR2: MNHEY and SVGAGI. V lost 2 bases, J lost 4 bases, and 4 bases stayed unmatched. As DNA, the CDR3 is TGTGCCAGCAGTTACAGGACAGGGAGTTACGAGCAGTACTTC. This gives the protein CASSYRTGSYEQYF.

About this clone: At one end, the junction sequence differs from germline, possibly due to a read error. The DNA of the CDR3 is TGTGCCAGCAGTGAACTCCGAACTGCTAACTATGGCTGCACCTTC. Its protein is CASSELRTANYGCTF. The rearrangement uses TRBV6-1 and TRBJ1-2; D gene unclear. Germline CDR1 reads MNHNS; CDR2 reads SASEGT. The CDR3 totals 15 residues.

The CDR3 here is CASSRRMGTGSTDTQYF. DNA of the CDR3: TGTGCCAGCAGCCGACGGATGGGGACCGGGAGCACAGATACGCAGTATTTT. J is TRBJ2-3 and V is TRBV4-2; possibly TRBD1 or TRBD2 for D (5 bases each). Trimming stripped 4 bases from V and 0 bases from J, with 17 bases between. This CDR3 spans 17 amino acids. Looked up from germline, CDR1 is LGHNA and CDR2 is YNFKEQ.

This clone was seen only a few times. The rearrangement uses TRBV11-3 and TRBJ2-2; 11 nucleotides align to TRBD2. J was trimmed by 4 bases and V by 5 bases; bases with no gene match: 0. Germline CDR1 and CDR2: SGHNT and YENEEA. CDR3 size: 14 residues. The CDR3 DNA reads as TGTGCCAGCAGCCTAGCGGGGGGCACCGGGGAGCTGTTTTTT. Translation gives CASSLAGGTGELFF.

The chain has TRBV5-1 and TRBJ2-1; 7 positions agree with TRBD1. This CDR3 contains 15 residues. J lost 5 bases, V lost 1 base, and 6 bases had no gene match. Per the germline V gene, CDR1 is SGHRS and CDR2 is YFSETQ. This CDR3 is CASSLRQGTNNEQFF. CDR3 DNA: TGCGCCAGCAGCTTGAGACAGGGAACAAACAATGAGCAGTTCTTC. Full variable domain (outside the CDR3, taken from reference TRBV5-1 and TRBJ2-1): KAGVTQTPRYLIKTRGQQVTLSCSPISGHRSVSWYQQTPGQGLQFLFEYFSETQRNKGNFPGRFSGRQFSNSRSEMNVSTLELGDSALYLCASSLRQGTNNEQFFGPGTRLTVL.

As to this clone: An end of the junction does not agree with germline; a read error may underlie this. The V and J genes are TRBV7-2 and TRBJ1-3; weak D call: TRBD1 (5 bases). There are 13 residues in the CDR3. Germline CDR1 is SGHTA and CDR2 is FQGNSA. CDR3 protein: CASSLGQGSTIYF. In nucleotides, the CDR3 is TGTGCCAGCAGCTTAGGGCAGGGAAGCACCATATATTTT.

The J gene is TRBJ2-7, the V gene TRBV19, with 10 bases identical to TRBD1. Germline CDR1 and CDR2: LNHDA and SQIVND (reference sequence). This CDR3 is 14 amino acids long. V gave up 1 base and J gave up 3 bases; unmatched junction bases: 0. The CDR3, as DNA: TGTGCCAGTAGTATAGGGGACAGGGGCTACGAGCAGTACTTC. Amino acid sequence: CASSIGDRGYEQYF. The variable domain in full, with the rest retrieved from reference TRBV19 and TRBJ2-7, is DGGITQSPKYLFRKEGQNVTLSCEQNLNHDAMYWYRQDPGQGLRLIYYSQIVNDFQKGDIAEGYSVSREKKESFPLTVTSAQKNPTAFYLCASSIGDRGYEQYFGPGTRLTVT.

A single count supports this clone. The V and J genes are TRBV7-3 and TRBJ1-5; D unresolved. In germline, CDR1 is SGHTA, CDR2 FQGTGA. The CDR3 loop spans 13 amino acids. Trimming cost V 5 bases and J 0 bases, with 5 bases left between them. The CDR3 DNA is TGTGCCAGCAGCCCCGATAGCAATCAGCCCCAGCATTTT. It codes for CASSPDSNQPQHF.

The genes are TRBV19 and TRBJ1-2; 7 positions match TRBD1. The V segment lost 0 bases and the J segment 7 bases; nucleotides outside the gene matches: 5. This CDR3 spans 14 amino acids. Germline CDR1 reads LNHDA; CDR2 reads SQIVND (reference sequence). Written as DNA, the CDR3 is TGTGCCAGTAGTATAGAAGAGGGGGCGGTTGGCTACACCTTC. Translation gives CASSIEEGAVGYTF.

The chain recombines TRBV7-2 with TRBJ1-1; D might be TRBD1 (5 bases). The V gene's germline CDR1 is SGHTA and CDR2 FQGNSA. The ends were cut back, 0 bases at V and 4 bases at J, with 12 bases in the middle. CDR3 size: 15 residues. CDR3 amino acids: CASSLAGRGTTEAFF. In nucleotides, the CDR3 is TGTGCCAGCAGCTTAGCCGGGCGGGGGACCACTGAAGCTTTCTTT.

This chain uses TRBV19 with TRBJ2-5; maybe TRBD2 (7 bases). Looked up from germline, CDR1 is LNHDA and CDR2 is SQIVND (reference sequence). With 3 bases removed from V and 5 bases from J, the gap between germline ends came to 13 bases. The CDR3 is made up of 14 amino acids. DNA for the CDR3: TGTGCCAGTAGTATGGGCGGGGGCAGGGAGACCCAGTACTTC. This translates into CASSMGGGRETQYF.

This chain's CDR3 is CASRPRTTQYF. The CDR3 bases are TGTGCCAGCAGGCCCCGGACGACCCAGTACTTC. This chain uses TRBV28 with TRBJ2-5; D call uncertain. V was cut by 6 bases and J by 7 bases, with 9 bases left in between. Germline V lookup: CDR1 MDHEN, CDR2 SYDVKM. The CDR3 is made up of 11 amino acids. Combining the CDR3 with reference TRBV28 and TRBJ2-5 gives the whole variable domain DVKVTQSSRYLVKRTGEKVFLECVQDMDHENMFWYRQDPGLGLRLIYFSYDVKMKEKGDIPEGYSVSREKKERFSLILESASTNQTSMYLCASRPRTTQYFGPGTRLLVL.

The rearrangement uses TRBV28 and TRBJ1-1; no definite D call. CDR3 length: 13 residues. Germline loops: CDR1 MDHEN, CDR2 SYDVKM. V was cut by 4 bases and J by 8 bases, with 14 bases left in between. As DNA, the CDR3 is TGTGCCAGCAGTTACTTGCGACCCGAGGAAGCTTTCTTT. Protein product: CASSYLRPEEAFF.

This sequence joins TRBV18 and TRBJ1-3; possibly TRBD1 for D (5 bases). This CDR3 is built from 17 residues. CDR1 is KGHSH, CDR2 LQKENI, per germline. V was pared by 3 bases and J by 0 bases, with 15 bases between. CDR3 region: CASSPGAPDTSGNTIYF. The CDR3 coding sequence is TGTGCCAGCTCACCCGGGGCCCCTGACACCTCTGGAAACACCATATATTTT.